This T cell receptor beta chain was documented in a study of cytomegalovirus exposure and HLA in healthy donors. General observations from the study: Solely CMV serostatus was available to characterize immune exposure.

In regard to this clone: What it binds is unknown.

Primers: 60 Vbeta forward and 13 Jbeta reverse. Clones were sequenced by immunoSEQ multiplex PCR, and TCRdb holds only the in-frame ones, with some missing. The data contain 130,000 to 150,000 clones, around 80% of them singletons. Germline CDR1 reads SGHRS; CDR2 reads YFSETQ. This CDR3 has 14 amino acids. Trimming removed 4 bases from V and 4 bases from J; junction bases left unmatched: 3. This TCR came from a female donor in good health and CMV-seronegative. The source material was PBMCs. The V call is TRBV5-1, the J call TRBJ2-2; 8 nucleotides agree with TRBD1. This CDR3 is CASSRTGTTGELFF. CDR3 DNA sequence: TGCGCCAGCAGCCGGACAGGGACCACCGGGGAGCTGTTTTTT.